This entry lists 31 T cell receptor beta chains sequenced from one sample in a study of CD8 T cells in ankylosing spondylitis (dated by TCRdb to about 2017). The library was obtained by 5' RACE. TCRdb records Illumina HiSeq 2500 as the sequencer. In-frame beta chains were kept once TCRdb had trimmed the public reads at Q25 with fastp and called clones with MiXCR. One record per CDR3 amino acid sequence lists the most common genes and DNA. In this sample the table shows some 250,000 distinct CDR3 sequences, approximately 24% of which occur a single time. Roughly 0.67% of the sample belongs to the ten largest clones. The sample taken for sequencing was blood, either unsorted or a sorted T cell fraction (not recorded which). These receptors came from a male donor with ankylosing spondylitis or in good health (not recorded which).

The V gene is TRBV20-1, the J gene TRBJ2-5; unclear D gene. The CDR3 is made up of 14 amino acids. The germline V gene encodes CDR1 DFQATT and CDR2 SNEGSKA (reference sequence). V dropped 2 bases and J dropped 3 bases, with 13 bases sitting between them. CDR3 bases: TGCAGTGCTAGACGACTGAACCAAAAAGAGACCCAGTACTTC. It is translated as CSARRLNQKETQYF.

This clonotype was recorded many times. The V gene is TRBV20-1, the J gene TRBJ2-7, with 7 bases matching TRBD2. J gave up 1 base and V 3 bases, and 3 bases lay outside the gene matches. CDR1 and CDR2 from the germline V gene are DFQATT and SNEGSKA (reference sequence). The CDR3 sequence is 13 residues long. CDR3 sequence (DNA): TGCAGTGCTAGTTTCGGGGGGTCCTACGAGCAGTACTTC. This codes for CSASFGGSYEQYF.

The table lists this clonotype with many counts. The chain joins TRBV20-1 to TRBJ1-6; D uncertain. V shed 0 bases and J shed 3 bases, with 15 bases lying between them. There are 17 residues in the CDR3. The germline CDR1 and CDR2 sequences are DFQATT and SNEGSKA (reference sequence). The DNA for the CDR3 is TGCAGTGCTAGAGATCTTCGTTCGGCTTACTATAATTCACCCCTCCACTTT. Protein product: CSARDLRSAYYNSPLHF.

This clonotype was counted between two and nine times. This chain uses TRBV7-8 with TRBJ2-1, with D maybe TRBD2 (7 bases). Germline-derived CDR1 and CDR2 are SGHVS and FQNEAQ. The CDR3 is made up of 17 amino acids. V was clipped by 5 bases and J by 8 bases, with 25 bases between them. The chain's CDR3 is CASSGIGLGGASYEQFF. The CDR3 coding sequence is TGTGCCAGCAGCGGCATTGGGCTAGGGGGGGCTAGCTATGAGCAGTTCTTC.

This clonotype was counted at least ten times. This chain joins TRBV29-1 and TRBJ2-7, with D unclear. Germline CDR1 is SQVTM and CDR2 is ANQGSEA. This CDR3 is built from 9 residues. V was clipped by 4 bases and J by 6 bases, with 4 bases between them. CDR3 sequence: CSVGSEQYF. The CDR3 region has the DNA TGCAGCGTTGGGAGCGAGCAGTACTTC.

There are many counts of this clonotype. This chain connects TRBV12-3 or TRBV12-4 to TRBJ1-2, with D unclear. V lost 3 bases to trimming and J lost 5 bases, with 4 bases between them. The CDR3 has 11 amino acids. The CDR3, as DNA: TGTGCCAGCAGTTTGGGGTATGGCTACACCTTC. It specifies CASSLGYGYTF.

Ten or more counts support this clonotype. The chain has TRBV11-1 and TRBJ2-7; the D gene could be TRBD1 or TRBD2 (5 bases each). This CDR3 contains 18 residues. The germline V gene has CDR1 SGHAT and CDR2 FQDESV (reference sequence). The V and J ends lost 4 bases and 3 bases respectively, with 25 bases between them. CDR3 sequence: CASSSSPGWGTESYEQYF. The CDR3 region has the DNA TGTGCCAGCAGCTCATCCCCGGGGTGGGGGACGGAGAGCTACGAGCAGTACTTC. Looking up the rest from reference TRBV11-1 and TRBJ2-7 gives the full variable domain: EAEVAQSPRYKITEKSQAVAFWCDPISGHATLYWYRQILGQGPELLVQFQDESVVDDSQLPKDRFSAERLKGVDSTLKIQPAELGDSAMYLCASSSSPGWGTESYEQYFGPGTRLTVT.

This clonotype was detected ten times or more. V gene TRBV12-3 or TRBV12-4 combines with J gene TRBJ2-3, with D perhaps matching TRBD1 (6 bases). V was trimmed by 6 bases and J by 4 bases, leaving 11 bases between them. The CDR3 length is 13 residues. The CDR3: CASSFEGADTQYF. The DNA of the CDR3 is TGTGCCAGCAGCTTTGAGGGGGCAGATACGCAGTATTTT.

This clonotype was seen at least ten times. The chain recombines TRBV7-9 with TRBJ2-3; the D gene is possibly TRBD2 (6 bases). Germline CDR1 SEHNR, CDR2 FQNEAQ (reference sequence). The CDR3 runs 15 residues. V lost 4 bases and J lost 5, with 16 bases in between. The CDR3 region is CASSSTRPMGDTQYF. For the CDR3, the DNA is TGTGCCAGCAGCTCGACTAGGCCAATGGGAGATACGCAGTATTTT.

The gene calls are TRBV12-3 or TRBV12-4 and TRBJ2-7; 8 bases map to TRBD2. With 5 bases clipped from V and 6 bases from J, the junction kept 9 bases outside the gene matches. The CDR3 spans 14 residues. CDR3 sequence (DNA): TGTGCCAGCAGTGAACTAGCGGTTAGAGGCGAGCAGTACTTC. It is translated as CASSELAVRGEQYF.

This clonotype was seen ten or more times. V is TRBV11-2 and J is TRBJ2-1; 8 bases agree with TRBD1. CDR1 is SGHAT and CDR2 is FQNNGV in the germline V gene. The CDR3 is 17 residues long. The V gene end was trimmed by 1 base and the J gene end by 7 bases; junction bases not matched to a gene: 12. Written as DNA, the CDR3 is TGTGCCAGCAGCTTAGGACCGGGACAGGTGATACATAATGAGCAGTTCTTC. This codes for CASSLGPGQVIHNEQFF.

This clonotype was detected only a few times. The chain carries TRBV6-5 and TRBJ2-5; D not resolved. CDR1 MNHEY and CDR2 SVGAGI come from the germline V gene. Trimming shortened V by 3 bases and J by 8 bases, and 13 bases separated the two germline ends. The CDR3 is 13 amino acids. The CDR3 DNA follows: TGTGCCAGCAGTTATGGAGAGACAACCACCCAGTACTTC. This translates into CASSYGETTTQYF.

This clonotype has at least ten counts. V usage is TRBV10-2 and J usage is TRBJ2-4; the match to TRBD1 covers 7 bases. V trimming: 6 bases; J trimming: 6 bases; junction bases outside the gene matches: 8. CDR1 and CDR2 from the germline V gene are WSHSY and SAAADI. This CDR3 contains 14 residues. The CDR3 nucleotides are TGCGCCAGCAGCCGACAGGGTGGGGGAAACATTCAGTACTTC. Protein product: CASSRQGGGNIQYF.

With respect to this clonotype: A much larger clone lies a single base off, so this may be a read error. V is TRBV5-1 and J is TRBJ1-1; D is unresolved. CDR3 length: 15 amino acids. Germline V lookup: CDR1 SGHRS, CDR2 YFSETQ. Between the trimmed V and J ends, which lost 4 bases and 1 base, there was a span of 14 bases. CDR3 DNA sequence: TGCGCCAGCAGCAGAGAGGCCGGCCGGAACACTGAAGCTTTCTTT. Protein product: CASSREAGRNTEAFF.

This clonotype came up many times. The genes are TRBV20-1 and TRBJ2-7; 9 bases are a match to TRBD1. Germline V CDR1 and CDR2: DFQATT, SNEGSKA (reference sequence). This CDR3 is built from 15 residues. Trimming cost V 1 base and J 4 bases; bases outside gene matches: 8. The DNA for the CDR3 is TGCAGTGCTAGAGCTCCGGACAGGGGATATTACGAGCAGTACTTC. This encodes CSARAPDRGYYEQYF.

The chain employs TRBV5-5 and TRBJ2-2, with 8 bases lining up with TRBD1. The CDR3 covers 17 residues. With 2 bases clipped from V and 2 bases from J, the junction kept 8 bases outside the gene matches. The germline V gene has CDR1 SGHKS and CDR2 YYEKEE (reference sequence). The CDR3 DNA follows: TGTGCCAGCAGCTTCGATGGCAGGGGGCGAAACACCGGGGAGCTGTTTTTT. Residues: CASSFDGRGRNTGELFF.

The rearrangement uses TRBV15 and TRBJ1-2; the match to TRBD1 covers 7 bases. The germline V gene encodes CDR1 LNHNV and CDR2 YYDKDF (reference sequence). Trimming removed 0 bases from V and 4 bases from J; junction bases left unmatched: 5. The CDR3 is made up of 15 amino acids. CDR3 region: CATSREGGGSYGYTF. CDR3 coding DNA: TGTGCCACCAGCAGAGAAGGGGGCGGAAGCTATGGCTACACCTTC. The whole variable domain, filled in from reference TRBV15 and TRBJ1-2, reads DAMVIQNPRYQVTQFGKPVTLSCSQTLNHNVMYWYQQKSSQAPKLLFHYYDKDFNNEADTPDNFQSRRPNTSFCFLDIRSPGLGDTAMYLCATSREGGGSYGYTFGSGTRLTVV.

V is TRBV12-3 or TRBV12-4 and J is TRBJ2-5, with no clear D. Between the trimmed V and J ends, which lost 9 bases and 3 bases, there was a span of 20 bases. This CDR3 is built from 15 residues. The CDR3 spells CARVGYWQVKETQYF. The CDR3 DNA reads TGTGCCAGGGTAGGGTATTGGCAGGTTAAAGAGACCCAGTACTTC.

CDR3 protein: CSATQGKQYF. CDR3 DNA sequence: TGCAGTGCAACACAGGGAAAGCAGTACTTC. The genes are TRBV20-1 and TRBJ2-7, with a possible D match to TRBD1 (6 bases). The V and J ends lost 6 bases and 8 bases respectively, with 11 bases between them. This CDR3 region has 10 residues. Germline assignment: CDR1 DFQATT and CDR2 SNEGSKA (reference sequence).

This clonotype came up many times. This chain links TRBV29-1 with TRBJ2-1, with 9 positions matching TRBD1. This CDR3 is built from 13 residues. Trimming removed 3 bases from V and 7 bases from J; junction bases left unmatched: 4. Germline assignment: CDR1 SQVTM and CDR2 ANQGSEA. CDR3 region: CSVEGQGLNEQFF. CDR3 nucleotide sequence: TGCAGCGTTGAGGGACAGGGATTAAATGAGCAGTTCTTC.

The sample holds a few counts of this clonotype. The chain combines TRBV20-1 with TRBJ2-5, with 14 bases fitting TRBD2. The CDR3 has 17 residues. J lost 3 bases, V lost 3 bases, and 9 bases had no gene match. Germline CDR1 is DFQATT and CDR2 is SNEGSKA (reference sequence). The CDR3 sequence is CSASRLAGGLREETQYF. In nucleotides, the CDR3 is TGCAGTGCTAGCAGACTAGCGGGGGGGCTGAGGGAAGAGACCCAGTACTTC.

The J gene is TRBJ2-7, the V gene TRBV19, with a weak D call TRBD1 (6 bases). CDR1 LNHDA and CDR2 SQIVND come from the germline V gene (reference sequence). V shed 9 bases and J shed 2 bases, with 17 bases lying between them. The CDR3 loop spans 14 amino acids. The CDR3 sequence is CASNPRDKTYEQYF. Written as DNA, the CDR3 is TGTGCCAGCAATCCTCGGGACAAGACCTACGAGCAGTACTTC.

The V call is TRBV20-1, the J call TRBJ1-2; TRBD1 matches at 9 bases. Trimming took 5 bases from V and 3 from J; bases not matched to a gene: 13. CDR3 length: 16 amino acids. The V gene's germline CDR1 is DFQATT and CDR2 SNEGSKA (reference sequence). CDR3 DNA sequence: TGCAGTGCTGACCGAACGGGACAGGGATTAGACTATGGCTACACCTTC. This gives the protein CSADRTGQGLDYGYTF.

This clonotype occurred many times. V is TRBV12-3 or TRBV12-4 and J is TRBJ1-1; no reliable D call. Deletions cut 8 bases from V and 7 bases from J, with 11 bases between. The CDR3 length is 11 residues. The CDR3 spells CASGSLGEAFF. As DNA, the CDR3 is TGTGCCAGCGGATCCTTAGGTGAAGCTTTCTTT.

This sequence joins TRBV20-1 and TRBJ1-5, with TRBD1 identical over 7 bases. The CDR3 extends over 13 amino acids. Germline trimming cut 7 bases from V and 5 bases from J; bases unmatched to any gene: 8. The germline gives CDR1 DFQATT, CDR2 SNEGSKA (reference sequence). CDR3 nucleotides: TGCAGTGTGACGACAGGGAAAGATCAGCCCCAGCATTTT. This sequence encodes CSVTTGKDQPQHF.

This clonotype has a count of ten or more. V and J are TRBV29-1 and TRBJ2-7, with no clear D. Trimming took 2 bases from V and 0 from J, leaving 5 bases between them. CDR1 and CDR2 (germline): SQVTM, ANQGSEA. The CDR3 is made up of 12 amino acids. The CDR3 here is CSVERNSYEQYF. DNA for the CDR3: TGCAGCGTTGAACGGAACTCCTACGAGCAGTACTTC.

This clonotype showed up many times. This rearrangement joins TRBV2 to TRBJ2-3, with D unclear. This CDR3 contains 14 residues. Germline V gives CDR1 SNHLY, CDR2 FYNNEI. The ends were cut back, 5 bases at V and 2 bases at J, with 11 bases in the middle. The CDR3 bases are TGTGCCAGCAGTTGGGCTACCTCCACAGATACGCAGTATTTT. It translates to CASSWATSTDTQYF.

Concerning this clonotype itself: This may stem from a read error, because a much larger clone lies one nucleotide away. The CDR3 spells CSANGDENTGELFF. The CDR3 nucleotides are TGCAGTGCTAACGGGGACGAGAACACCGGGGAGCTGTTTTTT. The J gene is TRBJ2-2, the V gene TRBV20-1; D assignment may be TRBD1 or TRBD2 (5 bases each). Trimming removed 4 bases at V and 1 base at J, with 10 bases between. The CDR3 is 14 residues long. Germline V lookup: CDR1 DFQATT, CDR2 SNEGSKA (reference sequence).

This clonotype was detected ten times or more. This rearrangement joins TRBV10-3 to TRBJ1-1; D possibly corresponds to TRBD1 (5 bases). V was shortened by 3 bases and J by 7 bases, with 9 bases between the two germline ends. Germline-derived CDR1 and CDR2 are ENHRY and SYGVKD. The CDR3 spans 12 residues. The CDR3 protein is CAISDWGNEAFF. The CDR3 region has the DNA TGTGCCATCAGTGATTGGGGGAATGAAGCTTTCTTT.

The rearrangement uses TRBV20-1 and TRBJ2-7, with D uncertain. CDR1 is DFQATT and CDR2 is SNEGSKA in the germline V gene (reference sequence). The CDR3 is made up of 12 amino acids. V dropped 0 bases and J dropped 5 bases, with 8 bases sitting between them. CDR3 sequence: CSARETWDEQYF. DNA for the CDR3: TGCAGTGCTAGAGAAACGTGGGACGAGCAGTACTTC.

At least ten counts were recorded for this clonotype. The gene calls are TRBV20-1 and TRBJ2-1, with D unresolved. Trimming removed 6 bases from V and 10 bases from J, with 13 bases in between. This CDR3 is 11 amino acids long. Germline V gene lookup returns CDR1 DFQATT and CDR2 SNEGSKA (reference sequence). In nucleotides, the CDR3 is TGCAGTGCCGTCTACGTTTCAGAGCAGTTCTTC. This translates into CSAVYVSEQFF.